The present T cell receptor (beta chain) was sequenced within a study of control samples from healthy donors and cancer patients. TCRdb's table, derived via immunoSEQ multiplex PCR, lists solely in-frame clones and lacks some. The sample comprises 50,000 to 55,000 clones, 87% of which are singletons, and more than 13% rests with the top ten. Sample: PBMCs. The clonotype was recovered from a man aged 60-69 years with head and neck cancer.

CDR3 loop: CASSSPKTGVGSVGEQYF. In DNA form, the CDR3 reads TGTGCCAGCAGCTCGCCCAAGACAGGGGTGGGATCTGTGGGCGAGCAGTACTTC. V usage is TRBV7-8 and J usage is TRBJ2-7; TRBD1 matches 8 bases. There are 18 residues in the CDR3. With 4 bases clipped from V and 6 bases from J, the junction kept 20 bases outside the gene matches. Germline loops: CDR1 SGHVS, CDR2 FQNEAQ.